These T cell receptor beta chains were read from a single sample in a study of OX40 agonist ivuxolimab in advanced cancers. Only in-frame clones appear in the TCRdb table, and some are missing; sequencing was by immunoSEQ multiplex PCR. Among about 80,000 clones listed, almost 85% were seen once. The sample here was CD4+ or CD8+ T cells sorted from blood, taken in a trial of the OX40 agonist ivuxolimab. Receptors originate from an adult with an advanced solid tumor such as melanoma, head and neck, liver or kidney cancer. The CDR3 runs from the conserved cysteine through the conserved F or W. A D gene is named only where the DNA matches it firmly. Clone sizes are given selectively: once, few, many, or a class where the clone is expanded.

d_gene	v_gene	abundance	j_gene	CDR3nt	CDR3aa
TRBD1	TRBV19	NA	TRBJ2-5	TGTGCCAGTACCCCGGACAGGGGTGAGACCCAGTACTTC	CASTPDRGETQYF
TRBD1	TRBV5-5	NA	TRBJ1-2	TGTGCCAGCAGCTTGGCCGCAGGGGGCTATGGCTACACCTTC	CASSLAAGGYGYTF
NA	TRBV5-6	NA	TRBJ2-7	TGTGCCAGCAGCTTTCTTACAAACCGCCCCTACGAGCAGTACTTC	CASSFLTNRPYEQYF
NA	TRBV27	NA	TRBJ2-6	TGTGCCAGCAGTTCCTTGCCCTCTGGGGCCAACGTCCTGACTTTC	CASSSLPSGANVLTF
TRBD1	TRBV6-1	NA	TRBJ1-5	TGTGCCAGCAGGGTACAGGGGTCTAATCAGCCCCAGCATTTT	CASRVQGSNQPQHF
TRBD1	TRBV5-1	NA	TRBJ2-3	TGCGCCAGCAGCTTTACCGGACAGGGCACAGATACGCAGTATTTT	CASSFTGQGTDTQYF
NA	TRBV5-8	NA	TRBJ1-1	TGTGCCAGCAGCGCCTGGGACACGGTCATGAACACTGAAGCTTTCTTT	CASSAWDTVMNTEAFF
NA	TRBV2	NA	TRBJ2-2	TGTGCCAGCAGTGACTGGGGGGAGAACACCGGGGAGCTGTTTTTT	CASSDWGENTGELFF
NA	TRBV27	NA	TRBJ2-1	TGTGCCAGCAAAAGGTTTGGATACAATGAGCAGTTCTTC	CASKRFGYNEQFF
NA	TRBV10-3	NA	TRBJ2-7	TGTGCCATCAGTGAAGACAGCGGTTCCTACGAGCAGTACTTC	CAISEDSGSYEQYF
NA	TRBV11-3	NA	TRBJ2-2	TGTGCCAGCAGCCGATACGAGAGCACCGGGGAGCTGTTTTTT	CASSRYESTGELFF
NA	TRBV27	NA	TRBJ1-2	TGTGCCAGCAGTTTAAGTCTGGCTTACTTTAACTATGGCTACACCTTC	CASSLSLAYFNYGYTF
TRBD1	TRBV6-1	NA	TRBJ1-2	TGTGGGGGGGTTGGTACAGGGGTTCTAGGTGGCTACACCTTC	CGGVGTGVLGGYTF
NA	TRBV11-2	NA	TRBJ1-1	TGTGCCAGCAGCTATTCTCAGGGGAACACTGAAGCTTTCTTT	CASSYSQGNTEAFF
NA	TRBV6-1	NA	TRBJ2-6	TGTGCCATCAGTGGAAATAGCGGAGTCTCTAGGGCCAACGTCCTGACTTTC	CAISGNSGVSRANVLTF
NA	TRBV6-1	NA	TRBJ1-2	TGTGCCAGCAGCGCGACAGTTACCTATGGCTACACCTTC	CASSATVTYGYTF
TRBD2	TRBV7-6	NA	TRBJ2-7	TGTGCCAGCAGCCGACCCCCGGGACTAGGAGTTTACGAGCAGTACTTC	CASSRPPGLGVYEQYF
NA	TRBV29-1	NA	TRBJ2-3	TGCAGCGTTGGTGGGCCGTGGCAGGGGGGTAAAGATACGCAGTATTTT	CSVGGPWQGGKDTQYF
NA	TRBV7-9	NA	TRBJ2-7	TGTGCCAGCAGCCCTCTCCGGGACACTTCCTACGAGCAGTACTTC	CASSPLRDTSYEQYF
TRBD2	TRBV28	NA	TRBJ2-5	TGTGCCAGCGGGGGAGCGGGAGGGCCCCAAGAGACCCAGTACTTC	CASGGAGGPQETQYF
NA	TRBV6-1	NA	TRBJ2-5	TGTGCCAGCAGTGAACCAGGGACTGAGACCCAGTACTTC	CASSEPGTETQYF
NA	TRBV7-9	NA	TRBJ2-6	TGTGCCAGCAGCCCTACTCGTTCTGGGGCCAACGTCCTGACTTTC	CASSPTRSGANVLTF
NA	TRBV2	once	TRBJ2-1	TGTGCCAGCGGCGAGGAGTCGGGCTACAATGAGCAGTTCTTC	CASGEESGYNEQFF
NA	TRBV18	NA	TRBJ1-1	TGTGCCAGCTCCGAAGCAATGAACACTGAAGCTTTCTTT	CASSEAMNTEAFF
TRBD1	TRBV2	few	TRBJ2-4	TGTGCCACCGCCCCCGGACAGGGGGGAACCATTCAGTACTTC	CATAPGQGGTIQYF
TRBD1	TRBV19	NA	TRBJ1-1	TGTGCCAGTAGTGCAGACAGGGGGCAGGACACTGAAGCTTTCTTT	CASSADRGQDTEAFF
NA	TRBV2	NA	TRBJ2-7	TGTGCCAGCAGTGAACAGTACTACGAGCAGTACTTC	CASSEQYYEQYF
NA	TRBV19	NA	TRBJ2-3	TGTGCCAGTAGTATGTCAGGCACAGATACGCAGTATTTT	CASSMSGTDTQYF
TRBD1	TRBV28	NA	TRBJ1-2	TGTGCCAGCAGCACCGGGACAGGGAACGGCTACACCTTC	CASSTGTGNGYTF
NA	TRBV5-1	few	TRBJ2-7	TGCGCCAGCAACCTCGACGACTACGAGCAGTACTTC	CASNLDDYEQYF
NA	TRBV19	few	TRBJ1-5	TGTGCCAGTAGCCCAATCGGGGTCGGGGGACAGCCCCAGCATTTT	CASSPIGVGGQPQHF
TRBD1	TRBV4-1	NA	TRBJ2-5	TGCGCCAGCAGCCAACAGGGGGCTTCTCAAGAGACCCAGTACTTC	CASSQQGASQETQYF
TRBD1	TRBV5-1	NA	TRBJ2-1	TGCGCCAGCAGCTTGGGACAGGGGGCCTACAATGAGCAGTTCTTC	CASSLGQGAYNEQFF
TRBD2	TRBV27	many	TRBJ2-7	TGTGCCAGCATGGGGGGGGACTCCTACGAGCAGTACTTC	CASMGGDSYEQYF
NA	TRBV12-5	NA	TRBJ2-6	TGTGCTAGTGGTCCCTCAGGGGCCAACGTCCTGACTTTC	CASGPSGANVLTF
TRBD2	TRBV5-4	once	TRBJ2-3	TGTGCCAGCAGCACTCTACGGGGGGGAGCCACAGATACGCAGTATTTT	CASSTLRGGATDTQYF
TRBD2	TRBV4-2	NA	TRBJ2-1	TGTGCCAGCAGCCCCCCCGGACTAGCGGGTAACTACAATGAGCAGTTCTTC	CASSPPGLAGNYNEQFF
TRBD1	TRBV30	once	TRBJ2-1	TGTGCCTGGAGCCGACAGGGGATCGGTGAGCAGTTCTTC	CAWSRQGIGEQFF
NA	TRBV4-1	NA	TRBJ2-5	TGCGCCAGCAGCCAGTACTACGGGGGTAGGGAGACCCAGTACTTC	CASSQYYGGRETQYF
NA	TRBV18	NA	TRBJ2-1	TGTGCCAGCTCACCGACAACCTCCTACAATGAGCAGTTCTTC	CASSPTTSYNEQFF
NA	TRBV7-9	NA	TRBJ1-6	TGTGCCAGCAGCTTAAGAGGGGGTTCGGCTAATTCACCCCTCCACTTT	CASSLRGGSANSPLHF
NA	TRBV19	NA	TRBJ1-5	TGTGCCAGTAGTGTACAGGGACGCAGCGGTCAGCCCCAGCATTTT	CASSVQGRSGQPQHF
TRBD2	TRBV10-2	NA	TRBJ2-7	TGCGCCAGCAGTGAGTCTAGCGGGGGACGGGGGACCTACGAGCAGTACTTC	CASSESSGGRGTYEQYF
TRBD1	TRBV5-1	NA	TRBJ2-3	TGCGCCAGCGCCTCGGGACAGGGGGCGGATACGCAGTATTTT	CASASGQGADTQYF
TRBD2	TRBV5-1	NA	TRBJ2-3	TGCGCCAGCAGCTTGGTTGCTAGCGGTAACACGAATACGCAGTATTTT	CASSLVASGNTNTQYF
NA	TRBV5-1	few	TRBJ1-2	TGCGCCAGCAGCCCCGCTGGGACAAAATCTTATGGCTACACCTTC	CASSPAGTKSYGYTF
NA	TRBV6-5	NA	TRBJ1-1	TGTGCCAGCAGGCCGCCCCGGAACACTGAAGCTTTCTTT	CASRPPRNTEAFF
NA	TRBV27	NA	TRBJ1-4	TGTGCCAGCAGGGGGTTGGGGCGAGAAAAACTGTTTTTT	CASRGLGREKLFF
NA	TRBV2	NA	TRBJ1-5	TGTGCCAGCGGGCTTGGGCGGGATCAGCCCCAGCATTTT	CASGLGRDQPQHF
NA	TRBV6-5	once	TRBJ1-5	TGTGCCAGCAGCACAAGGTCGAGCAATCAGCCCCAGCATTTT	CASSTRSSNQPQHF
NA	TRBV7-9	NA	TRBJ1-2	TGTGCCAGCAGTAAGGGGAACAGGAATTGGAGCTACACCTTC	CASSKGNRNWSYTF
NA	TRBV2	NA	TRBJ2-7	TGTGCCAGCAGAGCTACTAGCAGCTACGAGCAGTACTTC	CASRATSSYEQYF
NA	TRBV4-1	few	TRBJ2-7	TGCGCCAGCAGCCAAGGAGGGATCGAGCAGTACTTC	CASSQGGIEQYF